The 9 T cell receptor beta chains reported below all come from one sample, sequenced in a study of T cell responses to AZD1222 COVID-19 vaccine. The method was immunoSEQ multiplex PCR; TCRdb's version includes in-frame clones alone and lacks a portion of them. The table has hundreds of thousands of clones, around 92% seen once. The sample was peripheral blood, taken 28 days after the second AZD1222 dose. All receptors derive from an adult who received the AZD1222 COVID-19 vaccine.

This sequence joins TRBV28 and TRBJ1-1; D uncertain. This CDR3 comprises 12 residues. Between the trimmed V and J ends, which lost 5 bases and 2 bases, there was a span of 6 bases. Per germline, CDR1 MDHEN and CDR2 SYDVKM. CDR3 residues: CASSKVNTEAFF. The DNA for the CDR3 is TGTGCCAGCAGTAAGGTAAACACTGAAGCTTTCTTT.

The chain couples TRBV28 to TRBJ2-3; D is unresolved. The CDR3 loop spans 15 amino acids. Germline V CDR1 and CDR2: MDHEN, SYDVKM. Trimming stripped 2 bases from V and 0 bases from J, with 9 bases between. This CDR3 reads CASSLGGTSTDTQYF. Here the CDR3 DNA reads TGTGCCAGCAGTTTAGGTGGAACTAGCACAGATACGCAGTATTTT.

The chain recombines TRBV2 with TRBJ1-4, with a weak D call TRBD1 (5 bases). Germline V gives CDR1 SNHLY, CDR2 FYNNEI. The CDR3 totals 15 residues. V was pared by 7 bases and J by 0 bases, with 12 bases between. The CDR3 DNA follows: TGTGCCAGCACAGAATTACAGGCAACTAATGAAAAACTGTTTTTT. Encoded protein: CASTELQATNEKLFF.

The chain employs TRBV29-1 and TRBJ1-6, with D maybe TRBD1 (6 bases). The CDR3 runs to 14 residues. Germline V gene sequence: CDR1 SQVTM, CDR2 ANQGSEA. The germline V and J ends were trimmed by 5 bases and 7 bases, with 15 bases remaining between them. The CDR3 bases are TGCAGCGTTCAAGGGGGGGATGGCAATTCACCCCTCCACTTT. It is translated as CSVQGGDGNSPLHF.

This clone was counted a single time. The gene calls are TRBV27 and TRBJ2-6; 7 bases match TRBD1. The CDR3 has 15 residues. V was pared by 5 bases and J by 3 bases, with 4 bases of the junction left unmatched. Per the germline V gene, CDR1 is MNHEY and CDR2 is SMNVEV (reference sequence). The DNA of the CDR3 is TGTGCCAGCAGTCCATACAGGGGTGGGGCCAACGTCCTGACTTTC. Translated: CASSPYRGGANVLTF.

This clone was seen once. This chain uses TRBV10-3 with TRBJ2-2; 8 bases agree with TRBD2. The CDR3 extends over 14 amino acids. V lost 8 bases, J lost 6 bases, and 8 bases stayed unmatched. Germline loops: CDR1 ENHRY, CDR2 SYGVKD. CDR3 nucleotide sequence: TGTGCCATCCGCCGGGACGGGGGGGCCGGGGAGCTGTTTTTT. It encodes CAIRRDGGAGELFF.

This clone was counted a few times. This chain links TRBV2 with TRBJ2-2; TRBD1 matches at 11 bases. From germline, CDR1 is SNHLY and CDR2 FYNNEI. The CDR3 extends over 15 amino acids. Trimming removed 7 bases from V and 5 bases from J; junction bases left unmatched: 6. The DNA of the CDR3 is TGTGCCAGCAACGGGGGACAGGGGGAGACCGGGGAGCTGTTTTTT. It specifies CASNGGQGETGELFF.

This chain connects TRBV6-5 to TRBJ2-7; 8 bases agree with TRBD1. The ends lost 8 bases at V and 7 bases at J; junction bases unmatched: 7. This CDR3 contains 12 residues. The germline CDR1 and CDR2 sequences are MNHEY and SVGAGI. CDR3 protein: CASHGQGGEQYF. CDR3 coding DNA: TGTGCCAGCCATGGACAGGGCGGAGAGCAGTACTTC.

This rearrangement joins TRBV6-5 to TRBJ2-1, with TRBD2 matching 8 bases. In germline, CDR1 is MNHEY, CDR2 SVGAGI. The J segment lost 7 bases and the V segment lost 7 bases, leaving 12 bases of the junction unmatched. CDR3 size: 15 residues. This chain's CDR3 is CASIRGVAGKNEQFF. DNA of the CDR3: TGTGCCAGCATCCGCGGGGTAGCGGGGAAGAATGAGCAGTTCTTC.